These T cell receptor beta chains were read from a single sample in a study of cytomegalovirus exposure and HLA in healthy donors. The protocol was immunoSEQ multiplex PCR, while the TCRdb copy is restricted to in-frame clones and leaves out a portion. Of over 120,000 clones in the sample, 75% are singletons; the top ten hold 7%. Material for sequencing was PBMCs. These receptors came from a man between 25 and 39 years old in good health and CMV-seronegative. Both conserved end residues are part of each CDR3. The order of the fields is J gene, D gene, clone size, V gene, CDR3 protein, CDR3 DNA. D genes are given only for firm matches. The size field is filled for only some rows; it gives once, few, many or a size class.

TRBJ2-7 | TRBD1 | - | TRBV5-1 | CASSLTGTGASYEQYF | TGCGCCAGCAGCTTGACGGGGACAGGGGCCTCCTACGAGCAGTACTTC
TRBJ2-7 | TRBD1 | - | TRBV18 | CASSISGQGSYEQYF | TGTGCCAGCTCAATCTCGGGACAGGGGAGCTACGAGCAGTACTTC
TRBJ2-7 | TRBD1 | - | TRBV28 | CASSSQGADGEQYF | TGTGCCAGCAGTTCACAGGGGGCTGATGGCGAGCAGTACTTC
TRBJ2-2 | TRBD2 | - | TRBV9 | CASSLTSGRAAGELFF | TGTGCCAGCAGTTTGACTAGCGGGAGGGCAGCCGGGGAGCTGTTTTTT
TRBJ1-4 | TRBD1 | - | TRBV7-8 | CASSLDPSGDRSAKLFF | TGTGCCAGCAGCTTAGATCCCTCCGGGGACAGGAGCGCAAAACTGTTTTTT
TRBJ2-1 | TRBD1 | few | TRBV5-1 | CASSFYGTATYNEQFF | TGCGCCAGCAGCTTTTACGGGACAGCGACCTACAATGAGCAGTTCTTC
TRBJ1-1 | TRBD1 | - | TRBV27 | CASSPYDRGAMNTEAFF | TGTGCCAGCAGTCCGTATGACAGGGGAGCTATGAACACTGAAGCTTTCTTT
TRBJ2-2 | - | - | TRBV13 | CASSLWGVTGELFF | TGTGCCAGCAGCTTATGGGGGGTCACCGGGGAGCTGTTTTTT
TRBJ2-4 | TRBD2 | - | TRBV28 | CASGGAAKNSQYF | TGTGCCTCCGGGGGGGCGGCCAAAAACAGTCAGTACTTC
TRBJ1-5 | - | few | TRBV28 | CASSFTGDQPQHF | TGTGCCAGCAGCTTCACAGGCGATCAGCCCCAGCATTTT
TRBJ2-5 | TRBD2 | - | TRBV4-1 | CASSQGRTSEQTQYF | TGCGCCAGCAGCCAAGGAAGAACTAGCGAACAGACCCAGTACTTC
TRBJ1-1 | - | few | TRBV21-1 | CASSKEEGTEAFF | TGTGCCAGCAGCAAAGAGGAGGGCACTGAAGCTTTCTTT
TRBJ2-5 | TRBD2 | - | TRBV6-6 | CASSSSGLAAQETQYF | TGTGCCAGCAGTTCCTCGGGACTAGCGGCCCAAGAGACCCAGTACTTC
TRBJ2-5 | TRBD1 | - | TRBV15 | CATSRGGTAPQETQYF | TGTGCCACCAGCAGAGGGGGGACAGCTCCACAAGAGACCCAGTACTTC
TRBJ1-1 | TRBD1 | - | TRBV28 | CASSPGTGSTEAFF | TGTGCCAGCAGTCCCGGGACAGGGAGCACTGAAGCTTTCTTT
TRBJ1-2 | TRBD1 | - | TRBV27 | CASSLLGQGESPYTF | TGTGCCAGCAGTTTACTGGGACAGGGGGAGTCCCCCTACACCTTC
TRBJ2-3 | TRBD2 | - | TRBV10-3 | CAISEGEAGKSDTQYF | TGTGCCATCAGTGAAGGGGAAGCGGGAAAATCAGATACGCAGTATTTT
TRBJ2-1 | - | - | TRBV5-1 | CASSLDQGNEQFF | TGCGCCAGCAGCTTGGATCAGGGGAATGAGCAGTTCTTC
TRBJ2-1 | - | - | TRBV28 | CASSPGHPNEQFF | TGTGCCAGCAGCCCGGGACATCCCAATGAGCAGTTCTTC
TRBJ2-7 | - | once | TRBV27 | CASSPSYEQYF | TGTGCCAGCAGTCCGTCCTACGAGCAGTACTTC
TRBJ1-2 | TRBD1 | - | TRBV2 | CASSTQGALYGYTF | TGTGCCAGCAGTACCCAGGGGGCCCTCTATGGCTACACCTTC
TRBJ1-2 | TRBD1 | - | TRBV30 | CAHGTGPYGYTF | TGTGCTCACGGGACAGGGCCCTATGGCTACACCTTC
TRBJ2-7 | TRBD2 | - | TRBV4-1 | CASSQDSGGFYEQYF | TGCGCCAGCAGCCAAGATAGCGGGGGGTTCTACGAGCAGTACTTC
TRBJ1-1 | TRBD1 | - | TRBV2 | CASILGQGYTEAFF | TGTGCCAGCATTTTAGGACAGGGTTACACTGAAGCTTTCTTT
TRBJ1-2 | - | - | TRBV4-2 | CASSLGIGGGGYTF | TGTGCCAGCAGCCTGGGAATCGGGGGTGGTGGCTACACCTTC
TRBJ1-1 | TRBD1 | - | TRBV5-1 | CASSPGTGGTEAFF | TGCGCCAGCAGCCCCGGGACAGGGGGCACTGAAGCTTTCTTT